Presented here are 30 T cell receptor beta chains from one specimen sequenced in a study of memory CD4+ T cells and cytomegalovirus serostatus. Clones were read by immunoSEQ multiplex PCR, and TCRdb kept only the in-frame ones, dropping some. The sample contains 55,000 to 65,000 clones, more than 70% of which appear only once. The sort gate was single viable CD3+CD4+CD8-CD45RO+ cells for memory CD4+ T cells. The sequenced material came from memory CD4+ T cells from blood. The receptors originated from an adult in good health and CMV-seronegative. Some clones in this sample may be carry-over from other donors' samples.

The CDR3 loop is CASSLVGTGDYGYTF. Written as DNA, the CDR3 is TGTGCCAGCAGCTTGGTGGGGACAGGGGACTATGGCTACACCTTC. This chain joins TRBV5-5 and TRBJ1-2; 10 positions match TRBD1. CDR1 and CDR2 (germline): SGHKS, YYEKEE (reference sequence). The CDR3 has 15 amino acids. V trimming: 0 bases; J trimming: 3 bases; junction bases outside the gene matches: 2.

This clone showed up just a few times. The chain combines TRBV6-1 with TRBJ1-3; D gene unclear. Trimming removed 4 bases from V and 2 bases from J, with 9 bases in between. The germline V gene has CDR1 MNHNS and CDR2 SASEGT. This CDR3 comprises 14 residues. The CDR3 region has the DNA TGTGCCAGCAGTGGAGGGTTCGCTGGAAACACCATATATTTT. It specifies CASSGGFAGNTIYF.

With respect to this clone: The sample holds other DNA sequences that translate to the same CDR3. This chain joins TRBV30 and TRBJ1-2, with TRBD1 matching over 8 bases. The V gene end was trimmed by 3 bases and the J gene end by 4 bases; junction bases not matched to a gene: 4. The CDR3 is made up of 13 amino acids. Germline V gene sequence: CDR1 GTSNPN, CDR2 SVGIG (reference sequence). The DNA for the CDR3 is TGTGCCTGGAGCGACAGGGGTCCCTATGGCTACACCTTC. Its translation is CAWSDRGPYGYTF.

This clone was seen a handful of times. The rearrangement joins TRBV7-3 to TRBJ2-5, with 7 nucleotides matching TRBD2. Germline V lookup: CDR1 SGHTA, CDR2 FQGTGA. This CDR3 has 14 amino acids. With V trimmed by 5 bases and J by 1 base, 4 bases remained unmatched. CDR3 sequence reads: CASSPSGLQETQYF. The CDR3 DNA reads TGTGCCAGCAGCCCTAGCGGCCTCCAAGAGACCCAGTACTTC.

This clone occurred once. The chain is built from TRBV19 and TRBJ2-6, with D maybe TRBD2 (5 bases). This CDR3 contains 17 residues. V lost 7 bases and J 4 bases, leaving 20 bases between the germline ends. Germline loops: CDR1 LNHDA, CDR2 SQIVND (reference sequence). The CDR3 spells CASKDSVVDWGANVLTF. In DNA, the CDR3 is TGTGCCAGTAAAGACTCGGTGGTGGACTGGGGGGCCAACGTCCTGACTTTC.

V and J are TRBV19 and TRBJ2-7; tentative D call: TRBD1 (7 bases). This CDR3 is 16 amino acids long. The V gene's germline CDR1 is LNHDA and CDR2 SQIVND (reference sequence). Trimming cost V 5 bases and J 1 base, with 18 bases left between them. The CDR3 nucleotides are TGTGCCAGTAGTGCCCCCCCCAGGGGGGCATCCTACGAGCAGTACTTC. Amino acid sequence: CASSAPPRGASYEQYF.

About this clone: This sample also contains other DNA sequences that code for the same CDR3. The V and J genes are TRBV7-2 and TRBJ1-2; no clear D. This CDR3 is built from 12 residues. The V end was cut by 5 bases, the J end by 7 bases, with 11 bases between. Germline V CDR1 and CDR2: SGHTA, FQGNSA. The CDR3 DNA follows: TGTGCCAGCAGCCTTGCGGCCGGTGGCTACACCTTC. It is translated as CASSLAAGGYTF.

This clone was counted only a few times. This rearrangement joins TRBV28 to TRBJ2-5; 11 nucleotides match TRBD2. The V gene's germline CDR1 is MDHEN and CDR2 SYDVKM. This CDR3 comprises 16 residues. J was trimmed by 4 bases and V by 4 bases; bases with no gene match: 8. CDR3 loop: CASSWGASGRRETQYF. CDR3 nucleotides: TGTGCCAGCAGTTGGGGCGCTAGCGGGAGGAGAGAGACCCAGTACTTC.

The DNA of the CDR3 is TGCGCCAGCAGCTTGCCTCCCTTACCAGGACTAGCGGTTACCTACGAGCAGTACTTC. This translates into CASSLPPLPGLAVTYEQYF. The chain carries TRBV5-1 and TRBJ2-7, with 10 positions matching TRBD2. With 1 base clipped from V and 2 bases from J, the junction kept 15 bases outside the gene matches. CDR1 SGHRS and CDR2 YFSETQ come from the germline V gene. This CDR3 spans 19 amino acids. Complete variable domain (other parts from reference TRBV5-1 and TRBJ2-7): KAGVTQTPRYLIKTRGQQVTLSCSPISGHRSVSWYQQTPGQGLQFLFEYFSETQRNKGNFPGRFSGRQFSNSRSEMNVSTLELGDSALYLCASSLPPLPGLAVTYEQYFGPGTRLTVT.

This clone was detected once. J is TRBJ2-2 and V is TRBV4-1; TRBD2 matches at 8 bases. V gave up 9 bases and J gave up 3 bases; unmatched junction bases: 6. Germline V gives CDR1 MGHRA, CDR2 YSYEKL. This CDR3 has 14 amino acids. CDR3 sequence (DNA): TGCGCCAGACCCAGGACTAGCTACACCGGGGAGCTGTTTTTT. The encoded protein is CARPRTSYTGELFF.

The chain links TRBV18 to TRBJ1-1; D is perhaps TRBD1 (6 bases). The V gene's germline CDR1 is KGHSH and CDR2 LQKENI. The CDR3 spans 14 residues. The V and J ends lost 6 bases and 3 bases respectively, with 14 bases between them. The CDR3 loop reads CASSVGAGDTEAFF. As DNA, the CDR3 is TGTGCCAGCTCCGTGGGGGCCGGGGACACTGAAGCTTTCTTT.

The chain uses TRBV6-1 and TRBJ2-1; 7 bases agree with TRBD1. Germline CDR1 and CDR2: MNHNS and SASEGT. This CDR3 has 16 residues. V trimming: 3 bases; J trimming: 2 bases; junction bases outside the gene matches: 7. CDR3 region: CASSDRATGTYNEQFF. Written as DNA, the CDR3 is TGTGCCAGCAGTGATCGGGCGACAGGGACCTACAATGAGCAGTTCTTC.

The CDR3 DNA sequence: TGTGCCATCGGGGATTATGAGCAGTTCTTC. This translates into CAIGDYEQFF. This chain uses TRBV10-3 with TRBJ2-1; D uncertain. Deletions cut 8 bases from V and 8 bases from J, with 7 bases between. CDR1 and CDR2 from the germline V gene are ENHRY and SYGVKD. The CDR3 has 10 amino acids.

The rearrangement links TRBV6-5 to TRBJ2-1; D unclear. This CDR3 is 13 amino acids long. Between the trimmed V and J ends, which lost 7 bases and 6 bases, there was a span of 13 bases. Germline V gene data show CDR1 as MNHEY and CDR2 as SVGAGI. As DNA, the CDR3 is TGTGCCAGCACCGCCGGCTGGGCCAATGAGCAGTTCTTC. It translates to CASTAGWANEQFF.

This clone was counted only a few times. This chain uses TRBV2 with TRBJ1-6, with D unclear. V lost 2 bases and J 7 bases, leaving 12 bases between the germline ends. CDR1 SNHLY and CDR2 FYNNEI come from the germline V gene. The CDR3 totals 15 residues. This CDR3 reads CASSERSRENSPLHF. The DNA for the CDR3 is TGTGCCAGCAGTGAAAGGTCCCGGGAGAATTCACCCCTCCACTTT. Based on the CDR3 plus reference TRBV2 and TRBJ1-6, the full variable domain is EPEVTQTPSHQVTQMGQEVILRCVPISNHLYFYWYRQILGQKVEFLVSFYNNEISEKSEIFDDQFSVERPDGSNFTLKIRSTKLEDSAMYFCASSERSRENSPLHFGNGTRLTVT.

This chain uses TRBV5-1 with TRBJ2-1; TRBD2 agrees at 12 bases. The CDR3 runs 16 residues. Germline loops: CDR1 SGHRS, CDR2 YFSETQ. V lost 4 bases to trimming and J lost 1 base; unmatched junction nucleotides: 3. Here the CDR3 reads CASSPLAGGSYNEQFF. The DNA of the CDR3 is TGCGCCAGCAGCCCTCTAGCGGGAGGGTCCTACAATGAGCAGTTCTTC.

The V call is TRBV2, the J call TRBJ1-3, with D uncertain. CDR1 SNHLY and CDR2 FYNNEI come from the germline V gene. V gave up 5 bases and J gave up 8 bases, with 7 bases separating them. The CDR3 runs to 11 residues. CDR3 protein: CASSLTDTIYF. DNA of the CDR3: TGTGCCAGCAGTCTAACAGACACCATATATTTT.

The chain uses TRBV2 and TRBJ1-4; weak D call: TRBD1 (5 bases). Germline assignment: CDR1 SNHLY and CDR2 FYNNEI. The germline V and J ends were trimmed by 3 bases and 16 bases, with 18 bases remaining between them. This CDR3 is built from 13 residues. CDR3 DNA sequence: TGTGCCAGCAGTGAGGGGGTGACAGCGAAGAGGTTTTTT. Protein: CASSEGVTAKRFF.

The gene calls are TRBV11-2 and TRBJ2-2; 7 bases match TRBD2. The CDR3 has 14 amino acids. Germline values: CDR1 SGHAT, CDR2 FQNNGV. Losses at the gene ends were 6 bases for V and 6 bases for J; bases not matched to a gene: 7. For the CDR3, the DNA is TGTGCCAGCAGACCCGGGACTAACTCCGGGGAGCTGTTTTTT. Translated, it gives CASRPGTNSGELFF.

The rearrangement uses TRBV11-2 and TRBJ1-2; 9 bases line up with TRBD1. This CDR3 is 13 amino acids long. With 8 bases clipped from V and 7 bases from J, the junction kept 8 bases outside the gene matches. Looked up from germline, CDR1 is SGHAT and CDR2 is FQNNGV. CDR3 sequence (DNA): TGTGCCAGCGGAGGGACAGGGATCTCTGGCTACACCTTC. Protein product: CASGGTGISGYTF.

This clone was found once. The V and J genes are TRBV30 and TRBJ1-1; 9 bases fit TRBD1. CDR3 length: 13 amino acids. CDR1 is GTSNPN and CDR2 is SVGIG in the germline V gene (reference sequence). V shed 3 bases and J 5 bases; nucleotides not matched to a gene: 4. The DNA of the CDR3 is TGTGCCTGGAGCGGGACAGGGAGAACTGAAGCTTTCTTT. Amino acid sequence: CAWSGTGRTEAFF. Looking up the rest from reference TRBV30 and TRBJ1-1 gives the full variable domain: SQTIHQWPATLVQPVGSPLSLECTVEGTSNPNLYWYRQAAGRGLQLLFYSVGIGQISSEVPQNLSASRPQDRQFILSSKKLLLSDSGFYLCAWSGTGRTEAFFGQGTRLTVV.

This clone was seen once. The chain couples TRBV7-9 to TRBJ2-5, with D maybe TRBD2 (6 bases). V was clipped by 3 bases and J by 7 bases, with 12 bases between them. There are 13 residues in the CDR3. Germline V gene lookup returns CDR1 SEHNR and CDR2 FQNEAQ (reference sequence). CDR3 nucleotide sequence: TGTGCCAGCAGCTTTGGTGGGGGAGGGACCCAGTACTTC. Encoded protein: CASSFGGGGTQYF.

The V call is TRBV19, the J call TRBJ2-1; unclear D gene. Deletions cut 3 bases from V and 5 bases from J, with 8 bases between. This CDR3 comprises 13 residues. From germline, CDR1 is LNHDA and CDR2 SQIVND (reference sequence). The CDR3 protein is CASSIQIHNEQFF. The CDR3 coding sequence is TGTGCCAGTAGTATCCAGATCCACAATGAGCAGTTCTTC.

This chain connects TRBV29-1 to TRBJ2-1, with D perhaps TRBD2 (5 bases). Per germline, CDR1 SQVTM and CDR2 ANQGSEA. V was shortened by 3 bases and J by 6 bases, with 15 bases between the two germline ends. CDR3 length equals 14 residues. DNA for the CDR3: TGCAGCGTTGACTCGGGGAGTAGGGCCAATGAGCAGTTCTTC. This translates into CSVDSGSRANEQFF.

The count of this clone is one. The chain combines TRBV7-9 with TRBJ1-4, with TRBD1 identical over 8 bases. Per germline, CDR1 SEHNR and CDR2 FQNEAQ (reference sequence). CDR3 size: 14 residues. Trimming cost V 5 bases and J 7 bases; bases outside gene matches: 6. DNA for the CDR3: TGTGCCAGCAGCCAGCAGGGGGCGTTTGAAAAACTGTTTTTT. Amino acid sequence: CASSQQGAFEKLFF.

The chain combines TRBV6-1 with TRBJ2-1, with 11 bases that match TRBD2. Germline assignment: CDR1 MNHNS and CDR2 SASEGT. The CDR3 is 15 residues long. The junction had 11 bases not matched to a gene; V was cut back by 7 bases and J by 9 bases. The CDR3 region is CASTLTSGSYGEQFF. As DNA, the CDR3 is TGTGCCAGCACTCTCACTAGCGGGAGTTATGGTGAGCAGTTCTTC.

The CDR3 nucleotides read TGTGCCAGCAGCAATGAACTAGCGGGCGGGGGGGAGCTGTTTTTT. Translating gives CASSNELAGGGELFF. The chain couples TRBV21-1 to TRBJ2-2; the table's D gene call, TRBD2, was not cross checked with the DNA. TRBV21-1 is annotated as a pseudogene. This CDR3 is 15 amino acids long.

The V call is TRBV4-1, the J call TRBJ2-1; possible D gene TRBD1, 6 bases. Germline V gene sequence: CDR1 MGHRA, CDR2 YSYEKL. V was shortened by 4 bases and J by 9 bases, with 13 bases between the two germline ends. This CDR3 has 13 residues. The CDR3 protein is CASSPTGRIEQFF. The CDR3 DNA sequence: TGCGCCAGCAGCCCCACAGGGAGAATTGAGCAGTTCTTC.

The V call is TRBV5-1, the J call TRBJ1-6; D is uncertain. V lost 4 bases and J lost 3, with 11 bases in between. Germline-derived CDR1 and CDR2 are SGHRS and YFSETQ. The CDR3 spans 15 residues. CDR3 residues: CASSPDDGYNSPLHF. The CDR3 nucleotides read TGCGCCAGCAGCCCGGACGACGGCTATAATTCACCCCTCCACTTT.

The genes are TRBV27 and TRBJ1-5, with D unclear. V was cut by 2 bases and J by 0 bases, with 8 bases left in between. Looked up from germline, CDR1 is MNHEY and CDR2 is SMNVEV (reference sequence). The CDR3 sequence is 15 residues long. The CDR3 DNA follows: TGTGCCAGCAGTTTAAACAGAGATAGCAATCAGCCCCAGCATTTT. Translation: CASSLNRDSNQPQHF.